This T cell receptor beta chain was identified in a study of OX40 agonist ivuxolimab in advanced cancers. On the study more broadly: Patients were dosed intravenously with ivuxolimab at 0.01 to 10 mg/kg every 2 weeks. Eligibility admitted prior anti-PD-1, anti-PD-L1 or anti-CTLA-4 therapy; 35% to 40% had some. General study findings and limits: Clonal expansion was among the lowest in partial responders at 0.1-3.0 mg/kg, especially CD8+.

The cohort excluded patients with autoimmune disease history or systemic immunosuppression. Notes on this clone: Its specificity is not known.

Profiled with immunoSEQ multiplex PCR; TCRdb holds only in-frame clones, not every one. The sample holds roughly 80,000 clones, 65% to 90% seen once. Sequenced here: CD4+ or CD8+ T cells sorted from blood, sampled in a trial of the OX40 agonist ivuxolimab. The TCR sequence derives from an adult with an advanced solid tumor such as melanoma, head and neck, liver or kidney cancer.

CDR3 residues: CASSLGSSTNEKLFF. The CDR3, as DNA: TGTGCCAGCAGCTTGGGGTCTTCAACTAATGAAAAACTGTTTTTT. The chain is built from TRBV5-4 and TRBJ1-4, with D unclear. The CDR3 length is 15 residues. Germline V gene lookup returns CDR1 SGHNT and CDR2 YYREEE (reference sequence). Trimming cost V 0 bases and J 0 bases, with 6 bases left between them.